This entry features one TCR beta chain sequence. V gave up 6 bases and J gave up 4 bases; unmatched junction bases: 4. Germline lookup yields CDR1 MDHEN and CDR2 SYDVKM. The CDR3 extends over 15 amino acids. This entry belongs to a study of cytomegalovirus exposure and HLA in healthy donors. It was with 60 Vbeta and 13 Jbeta primers that the PCR ran. Data came from immunoSEQ multiplex PCR; TCRdb stores just in-frame clones and leaves some out. The profile shows 150,000 to 160,000 clones, 70% to 80% of them singletons. The chain has TRBV28 and TRBJ2-1; 12 bases are a match to TRBD2. Sequences were obtained from PBMCs. This clonotype was sampled from a woman aged 40 to 50 in good health and CMV-seronegative. In DNA form, the CDR3 reads TGTGCCAGCAGGCCGGGACTAGCGGGTTACAATGAGCAGTTCTTC. Protein product: CASRPGLAGYNEQFF.